A selection of T cell receptor beta chains follows, all from one sample in a study of blood T cell repertoires in COVID-19. Data came from immunoSEQ multiplex PCR; TCRdb stores just in-frame clones and leaves some out. The sample yields hundreds of thousands of clones, about 89% seen once. The specimen sequenced was peripheral blood. These receptors all come from a woman aged 30 to 39 with COVID-19, enrolled during active disease. The CDR3 runs from the conserved cysteine through the conserved F or W. The D gene is left open where the match is weak. Not every row has a clone size; where given, it reads once, few, many or a size class.

abundance: -
j_gene: TRBJ1-5
v_gene: TRBV21-1
d_gene: -
CDR3aa: CASSKETGGDQPQHF
CDR3nt: TGTGCCAGCAGCAAAGAGACAGGGGGTGATCAGCCCCAGCATTTT

abundance: once
j_gene: TRBJ2-5
v_gene: TRBV9
d_gene: TRBD1
CDR3aa: CASSVPSGTGRETQYF
CDR3nt: TGTGCCAGCAGCGTCCCGTCCGGGACAGGGCGGGAGACCCAGTACTTC

abundance: -
j_gene: TRBJ2-1
v_gene: TRBV2
d_gene: -
CDR3aa: CASSAGHLSYNEQFF
CDR3nt: TGTGCCAGCAGTGCGGGACACCTCTCCTACAATGAGCAGTTCTTC

abundance: -
j_gene: TRBJ2-5
v_gene: TRBV25-1
d_gene: TRBD2
CDR3aa: CASSGGLAGGDQETQYF
CDR3nt: TGTGCCAGCAGTGGCGGACTAGCGGGGGGGGACCAAGAGACCCAGTACTTC

abundance: few
j_gene: TRBJ1-1
v_gene: TRBV12-3/TRBV12-4
d_gene: TRBD1
CDR3aa: CASSYATGIEAFF
CDR3nt: TGTGCCAGCAGCTACGCGACAGGGATCGAAGCTTTCTTT

abundance: -
j_gene: TRBJ1-2
v_gene: TRBV21-1
d_gene: -
CDR3aa: CASSSRPGTGQNYGYTF
CDR3nt: TGTGCCAGCAGCAGCCGCCCGGGGACCGGACAGAACTATGGCTACACCTTC

abundance: -
j_gene: TRBJ2-2
v_gene: TRBV24-1
d_gene: -
CDR3aa: CATSASGELFF
CDR3nt: TGTGCCACCAGTGCCTCCGGGGAGCTGTTTTTT

abundance: -
j_gene: TRBJ2-5
v_gene: TRBV13
d_gene: TRBD1
CDR3aa: CASSKRTGGKDQETQYF
CDR3nt: TGTGCCAGCAGCAAAAGGACAGGTGGGAAGGATCAAGAGACCCAGTACTTC

abundance: -
j_gene: TRBJ2-7
v_gene: TRBV7-9
d_gene: -
CDR3aa: CASSQSDRTYEQYF
CDR3nt: TGTGCCAGCAGCCAATCCGACAGAACCTACGAGCAGTACTTC

abundance: -
j_gene: TRBJ2-7
v_gene: TRBV28
d_gene: TRBD1
CDR3aa: CASSSRGQAPSDYEQYF
CDR3nt: TGTGCCAGCAGTTCCAGGGGACAGGCGCCCTCAGATTACGAGCAGTACTTC

abundance: -
j_gene: TRBJ2-3
v_gene: TRBV7-2
d_gene: -
CDR3aa: CASSLSLASTDTQYF
CDR3nt: TGTGCCAGCAGCTTAAGTTTAGCTAGCACAGATACGCAGTATTTT

abundance: -
j_gene: TRBJ1-4
v_gene: TRBV3-1/TRBV3-2
d_gene: TRBD1
CDR3aa: CASSPLGTGGGNEKLFF
CDR3nt: TGTGCCAGCAGCCCCCTCGGGACAGGGGGCGGGAATGAAAAACTGTTTTTT

abundance: once
j_gene: TRBJ2-1
v_gene: TRBV7-6
d_gene: TRBD2
CDR3aa: CASSLFSGDYLYNEQFF
CDR3nt: TGTGCCAGCAGCTTATTTTCTGGGGACTACCTTTACAATGAGCAGTTCTTC

abundance: -
j_gene: TRBJ1-2
v_gene: TRBV2
d_gene: -
CDR3aa: CASPGSAYGYTF
CDR3nt: TGTGCCAGCCCGGGATCTGCCTATGGCTACACCTTC

abundance: -
j_gene: TRBJ2-5
v_gene: TRBV3-1/TRBV3-2
d_gene: -
CDR3aa: CASGAGSSETQYF
CDR3nt: TGTGCCAGCGGGGCAGGGTCCAGTGAGACCCAGTACTTC

abundance: -
j_gene: TRBJ2-5
v_gene: TRBV4-3
d_gene: TRBD1
CDR3aa: CASSQGGQGAGETQYF
CDR3nt: TGCGCCAGCAGCCAAGGGGGACAGGGGGCGGGAGAGACCCAGTACTTC

abundance: -
j_gene: TRBJ1-4
v_gene: TRBV9
d_gene: TRBD1
CDR3aa: CASSTGQGAEKLFF
CDR3nt: TGTGCCAGCAGCACTGGACAGGGGGCTGAAAAACTGTTTTTT

abundance: -
j_gene: TRBJ2-2
v_gene: TRBV6-1
d_gene: TRBD2
CDR3aa: CASSVGSGGANTGELFF
CDR3nt: TGTGCCAGCAGTGTGGGTAGCGGGGGAGCAAACACCGGGGAGCTGTTTTTT

abundance: -
j_gene: TRBJ2-2
v_gene: TRBV7-9
d_gene: -
CDR3aa: CASSLDRDTGELFF
CDR3nt: TGTGCCAGCAGCTTAGACAGGGACACCGGGGAGCTGTTTTTT

abundance: -
j_gene: TRBJ2-5
v_gene: TRBV18
d_gene: -
CDR3aa: CASSPSETQYF
CDR3nt: TGTGCCAGCTCACCGTCGGAGACCCAGTACTTC

abundance: -
j_gene: TRBJ1-2
v_gene: TRBV14
d_gene: -
CDR3aa: CASSQETGFNYGYTF
CDR3nt: TGTGCCAGCAGCCAAGAGACAGGCTTCAACTATGGCTACACCTTC

abundance: -
j_gene: TRBJ2-5
v_gene: TRBV27
d_gene: -
CDR3aa: CASSYIQGLETQYF
CDR3nt: TGTGCCAGCAGCTACATCCAGGGCCTGGAGACCCAGTACTTC

abundance: -
j_gene: TRBJ2-7
v_gene: TRBV6-2/TRBV6-3
d_gene: TRBD2
CDR3aa: CASSYPRGGLAREQYF
CDR3nt: TGTGCCAGCAGTTACCCCCGCGGGGGGCTCGCCCGCGAGCAGTACTTC

abundance: -
j_gene: TRBJ2-3
v_gene: TRBV5-6
d_gene: TRBD1
CDR3aa: CASSLAPGQGGDTQYF
CDR3nt: TGTGCCAGCAGCTTGGCCCCGGGACAGGGAGGGGATACGCAGTATTTT

abundance: -
j_gene: TRBJ1-4
v_gene: TRBV19
d_gene: -
CDR3aa: CASSTGIATNEKLFF
CDR3nt: TGTGCCAGTAGTACCGGGATTGCAACTAATGAAAAACTGTTTTTT

abundance: -
j_gene: TRBJ2-3
v_gene: TRBV29-1
d_gene: TRBD2
CDR3aa: CSVVRGLVTDTQYF
CDR3nt: TGCAGCGTTGTCCGGGGACTAGTCACAGATACGCAGTATTTT